This T cell receptor (beta chain) was observed in a study of T cells after yellow fever vaccination. MiXCR, run by TCRdb on the 5' RACE reads, gives a single entry per CDR3 protein. Altogether fewer than 650,000 distinct CDR3 sequences are present, 21% being singletons, with the ten largest covering 15% to 20%. This clonotype was seen a few times. Sequencing used PBMCs, obtained less than 25 days after the first yellow fever vaccination. The TCR comes from a man between 18 and 35 years old who received the YFV17D yellow fever vaccine.

CDR3 sequence: CASSQEGTFTDTQYF. The CDR3, as DNA: TGTGCCAGCAGCCAAGAGGGCACGTTCACAGATACGCAGTATTTT. This sequence joins TRBV4-2 and TRBJ2-3, with unresolved D. Germline assignment: CDR1 LGHNA and CDR2 YNFKEQ. This CDR3 region has 15 residues. V was cut by 0 bases and J by 2 bases, with 9 bases left in between.